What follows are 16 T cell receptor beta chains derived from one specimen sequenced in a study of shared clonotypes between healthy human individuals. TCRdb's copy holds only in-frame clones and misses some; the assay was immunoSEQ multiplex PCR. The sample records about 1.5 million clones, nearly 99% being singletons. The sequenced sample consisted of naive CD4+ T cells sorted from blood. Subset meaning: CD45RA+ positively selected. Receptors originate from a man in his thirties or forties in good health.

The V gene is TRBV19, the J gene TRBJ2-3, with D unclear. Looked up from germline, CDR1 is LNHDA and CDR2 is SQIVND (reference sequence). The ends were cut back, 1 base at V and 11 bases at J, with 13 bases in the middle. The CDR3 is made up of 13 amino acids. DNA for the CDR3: TGTGCCAGTAGTATAGCCCGAGAGGTAGGGCAGTATTTT. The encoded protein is CASSIAREVGQYF.

DNA of the CDR3: TGCGCCAGCACCTCGGACGGGAACACTGAAGCTTTCTTT. Protein: CASTSDGNTEAFF. V is TRBV5-1 and J is TRBJ1-1; D is ambiguous. The germline V gene has CDR1 SGHRS and CDR2 YFSETQ. The CDR3 consists of 13 residues. V lost 6 bases and J 1 base, leaving 10 bases between the germline ends. Full variable domain (remainder filled in from reference TRBV5-1 and TRBJ1-1): KAGVTQTPRYLIKTRGQQVTLSCSPISGHRSVSWYQQTPGQGLQFLFEYFSETQRNKGNFPGRFSGRQFSNSRSEMNVSTLELGDSALYLCASTSDGNTEAFFGQGTRLTVV.

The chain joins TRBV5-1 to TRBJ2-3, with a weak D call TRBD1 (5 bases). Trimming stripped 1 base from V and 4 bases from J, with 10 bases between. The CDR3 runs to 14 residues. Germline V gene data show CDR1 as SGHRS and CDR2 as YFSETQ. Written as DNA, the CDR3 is TGCGCCAGCAGCTTGAAAGGGGATCCAGATACGCAGTATTTT. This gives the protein CASSLKGDPDTQYF.

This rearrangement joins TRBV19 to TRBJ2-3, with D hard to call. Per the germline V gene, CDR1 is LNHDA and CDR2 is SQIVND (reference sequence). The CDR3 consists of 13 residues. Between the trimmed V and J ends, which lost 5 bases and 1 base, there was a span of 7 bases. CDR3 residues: CASSVEGTDTQYF. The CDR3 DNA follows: TGTGCCAGTAGTGTGGAAGGCACAGATACGCAGTATTTT.

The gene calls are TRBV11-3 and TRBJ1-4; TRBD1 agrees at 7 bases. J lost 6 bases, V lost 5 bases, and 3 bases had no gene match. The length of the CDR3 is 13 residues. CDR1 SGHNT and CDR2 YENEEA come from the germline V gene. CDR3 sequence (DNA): TGTGCCAGCAGCCGAGGGACAGATGAAAAACTGTTTTTT. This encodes CASSRGTDEKLFF.

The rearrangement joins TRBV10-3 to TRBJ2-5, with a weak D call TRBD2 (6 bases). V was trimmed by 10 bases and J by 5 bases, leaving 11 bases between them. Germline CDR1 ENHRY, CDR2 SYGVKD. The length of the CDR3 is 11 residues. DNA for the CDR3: TGTGCCACCTTTCGGGGGGAGACCCAGTACTTC. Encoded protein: CATFRGETQYF.

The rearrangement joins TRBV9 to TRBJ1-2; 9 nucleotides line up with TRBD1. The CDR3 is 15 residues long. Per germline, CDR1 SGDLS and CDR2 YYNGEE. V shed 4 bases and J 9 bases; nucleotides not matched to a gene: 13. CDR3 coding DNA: TGTGCCAGCAGCCCCGAGGGGACAGGGCTTTTGAGCTACACCTTC. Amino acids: CASSPEGTGLLSYTF.

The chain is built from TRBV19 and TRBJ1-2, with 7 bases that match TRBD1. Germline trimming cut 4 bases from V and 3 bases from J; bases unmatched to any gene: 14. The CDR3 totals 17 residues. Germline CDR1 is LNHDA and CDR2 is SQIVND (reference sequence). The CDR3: CASSTGGAWTGYYGYTF. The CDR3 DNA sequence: TGTGCCAGTAGTACCGGGGGGGCCTGGACAGGTTACTATGGCTACACCTTC.

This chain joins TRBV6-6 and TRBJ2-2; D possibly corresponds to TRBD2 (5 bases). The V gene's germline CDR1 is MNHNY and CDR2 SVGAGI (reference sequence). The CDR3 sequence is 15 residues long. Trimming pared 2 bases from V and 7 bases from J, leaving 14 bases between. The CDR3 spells CASSYGEFRGGELFF. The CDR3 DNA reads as TGTGCCAGCAGTTACGGGGAGTTTAGAGGCGGGGAGCTGTTTTTT.

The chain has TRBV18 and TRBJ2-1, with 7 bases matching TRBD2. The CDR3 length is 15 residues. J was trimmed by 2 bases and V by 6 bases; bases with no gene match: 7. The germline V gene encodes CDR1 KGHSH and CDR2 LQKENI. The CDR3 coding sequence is TGTGCCAGCTCGGTTTCTAGCGGCACCTACAATGAGCAGTTCTTC. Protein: CASSVSSGTYNEQFF.

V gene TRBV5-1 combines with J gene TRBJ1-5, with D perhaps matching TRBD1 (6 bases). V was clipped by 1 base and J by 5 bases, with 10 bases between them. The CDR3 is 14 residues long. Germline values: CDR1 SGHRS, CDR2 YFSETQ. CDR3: CASSLLPGDQPQHF. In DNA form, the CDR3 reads TGCGCCAGCAGCTTGTTACCAGGGGATCAGCCCCAGCATTTT. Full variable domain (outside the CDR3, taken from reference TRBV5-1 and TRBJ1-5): KAGVTQTPRYLIKTRGQQVTLSCSPISGHRSVSWYQQTPGQGLQFLFEYFSETQRNKGNFPGRFSGRQFSNSRSEMNVSTLELGDSALYLCASSLLPGDQPQHFGDGTRLSIL.

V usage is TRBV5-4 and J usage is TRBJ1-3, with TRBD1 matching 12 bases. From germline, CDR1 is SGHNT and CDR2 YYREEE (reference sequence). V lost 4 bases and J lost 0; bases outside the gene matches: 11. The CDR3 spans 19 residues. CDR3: CASSPWDRGRADSGNTIYF. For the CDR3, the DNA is TGTGCCAGCAGCCCATGGGACAGGGGGCGGGCCGACTCTGGAAACACCATATATTTT. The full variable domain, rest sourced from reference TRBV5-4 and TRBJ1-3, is ETGVTQSPTHLIKTRGQQVTLRCSSQSGHNTVSWYQQALGQGPQFIFQYYREEENGRGNFPPRFSGLQFPNYSSELNVNALELDDSALYLCASSPWDRGRADSGNTIYFGEGSWLTVV.

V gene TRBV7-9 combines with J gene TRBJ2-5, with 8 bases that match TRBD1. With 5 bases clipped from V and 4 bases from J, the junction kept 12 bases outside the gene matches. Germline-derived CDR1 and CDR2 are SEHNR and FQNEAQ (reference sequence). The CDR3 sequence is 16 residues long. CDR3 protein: CASSRGQGMRGETQYF. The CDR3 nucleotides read TGTGCCAGCAGCCGTGGACAGGGAATGCGAGGAGAGACCCAGTACTTC.

Here the CDR3 DNA reads TGTGCCAGCAGCCAAGATATACGGTCTAGCGGGAGGGCCGGGCGATACAATGAGCAGTTCTTC. It codes for CASSQDIRSSGRAGRYNEQFF. The J gene is TRBJ2-1, the V gene TRBV14, with 12 nucleotides matching TRBD2. Germline V CDR1 and CDR2: SGHDN, FVKESK. This CDR3 has 21 residues. J lost 4 bases, V lost 0 bases, and 16 bases had no gene match. Combining the CDR3 with reference TRBV14 and TRBJ2-1 gives the whole variable domain EAGVTQFPSHSVIEKGQTVTLRCDPISGHDNLYWYRRVMGKEIKFLLHFVKESKQDESGMPNNRFLAERTGGTYSTLKVQPAELEDSGVYFCASSQDIRSSGRAGRYNEQFFGPGTRLTVL.

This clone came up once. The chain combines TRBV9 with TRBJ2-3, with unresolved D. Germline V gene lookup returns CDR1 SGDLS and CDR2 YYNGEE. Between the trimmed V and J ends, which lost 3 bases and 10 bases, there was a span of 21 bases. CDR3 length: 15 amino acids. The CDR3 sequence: CASSASPGFSYAQYF. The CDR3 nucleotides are TGTGCCAGCAGCGCGAGTCCCGGGTTTAGCTATGCGCAGTATTTT. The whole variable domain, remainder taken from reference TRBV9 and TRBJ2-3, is DSGVTQTPKHLITATGQRVTLRCSPRSGDLSVYWYQQSLDQGLQFLIQYYNGEERAKGNILERFSAQQFPDLHSELNLSSLELGDSALYFCASSASPGFSYAQYFGPGTRLTVL.

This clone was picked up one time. CDR3 nucleotide sequence: TGTGCCAGCACAAACAGGGCGGAGGGCTATGGCTACACCTTC. This gives the protein CASTNRAEGYGYTF. This chain uses TRBV2 with TRBJ1-2, with D possibly being TRBD1 (6 bases). The V gene's germline CDR1 is SNHLY and CDR2 FYNNEI. Trimming took off 7 bases at V and 4 bases at J, with 16 bases between the two ends. The CDR3 length is 14 residues.